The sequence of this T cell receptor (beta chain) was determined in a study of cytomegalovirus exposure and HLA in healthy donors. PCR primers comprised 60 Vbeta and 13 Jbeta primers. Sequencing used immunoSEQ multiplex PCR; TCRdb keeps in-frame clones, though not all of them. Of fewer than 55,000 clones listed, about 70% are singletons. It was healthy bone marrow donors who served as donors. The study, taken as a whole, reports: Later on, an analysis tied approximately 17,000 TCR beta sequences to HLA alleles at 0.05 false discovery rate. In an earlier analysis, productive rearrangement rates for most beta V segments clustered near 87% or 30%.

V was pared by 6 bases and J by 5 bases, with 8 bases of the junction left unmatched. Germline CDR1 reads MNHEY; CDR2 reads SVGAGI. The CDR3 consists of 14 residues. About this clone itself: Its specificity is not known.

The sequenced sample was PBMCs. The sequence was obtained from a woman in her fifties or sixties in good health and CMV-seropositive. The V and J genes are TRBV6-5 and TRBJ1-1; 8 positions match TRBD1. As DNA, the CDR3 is TGTGCCAGCAGGCCCAGGGGGCGGGAAACTGAAGCTTTCTTT. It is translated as CASRPRGRETEAFF.